These 21 T cell receptor beta chains came from one sample sequenced in a study of shared clonotypes between healthy human individuals. Positively selected for CCR7, the CD45RO-negative cells used as naive CD8 cells excluded terminally differentiated effector memory CD45RA+ cells. The method was immunoSEQ multiplex PCR; TCRdb's version includes in-frame clones alone and lacks a portion of them. There are some 1,900,000 clones in the sample; over 85% occur only once, and approximately 1.2% lies in the top ten. What was sequenced was naive CD8+ T cells sorted from blood. The origin of the receptors is a man aged 18 to 30 in good health.

In this sample, this clone turned up once. V is TRBV7-9 and J is TRBJ2-7; D is ambiguous. Germline loops: CDR1 SEHNR, CDR2 FQNEAQ (reference sequence). The ends were cut back, 1 base at V and 8 bases at J, with 6 bases in the middle. CDR3 size: 11 residues. The CDR3 protein is CASSLDGQQYF. The CDR3 DNA is TGTGCCAGCAGCTTAGATGGCCAGCAGTACTTC.

V usage is TRBV9 and J usage is TRBJ2-3; the D is unclear. CDR1 and CDR2 (germline): SGDLS, YYNGEE. V lost 0 bases and J 2 bases, leaving 10 bases between the germline ends. CDR3 length: 15 amino acids. The CDR3 loop is CASSVGKAHTDTQYF. In DNA form, the CDR3 reads TGTGCCAGCAGCGTAGGGAAGGCCCACACAGATACGCAGTATTTT.

V and J are TRBV5-6 and TRBJ1-5; the D gene is possibly TRBD1 (6 bases). The germline V gene has CDR1 SGHDT and CDR2 YYEEEE. Trimming removed 0 bases from V and 4 bases from J, with 11 bases in between. The CDR3 is made up of 15 amino acids. CDR3: CASSLEGGFNQPQHF. The DNA for the CDR3 is TGTGCCAGCAGCTTGGAGGGGGGTTTTAATCAGCCCCAGCATTTT.

The rearrangement joins TRBV12-1 to TRBJ1-5; the table's D call of TRBD1 was not tested on the DNA. TRBV12-1 is a documented pseudogene. This CDR3 has 14 amino acids. The CDR3 nucleotides are TGTGCCAGCAGCTTTGTAGGGGCGAATCAGCCCCAGCATTTT. Amino acid sequence: CASSFVGANQPQHF.

The chain carries TRBV28 and TRBJ1-1; no firm D call. This CDR3 region has 14 residues. The V gene lost 5 bases and the J gene lost 1 base, with 11 bases spanning the gap. Germline V gene sequence: CDR1 MDHEN, CDR2 SYDVKM. The CDR3 here is CASSPPDRNTEAFF. In nucleotides, the CDR3 is TGTGCCAGCAGTCCGCCGGACCGGAACACTGAAGCTTTCTTT.

This chain uses TRBV4-1 with TRBJ2-7, with TRBD2 identical over 10 bases. CDR1 MGHRA and CDR2 YSYEKL come from the germline V gene. The CDR3 contains 15 residues. With V trimmed by 2 bases and J by 3 bases, 4 bases remained unmatched. The CDR3 loop reads CASSQLRTSGYEQYF. The CDR3 DNA sequence: TGCGCCAGCAGCCAATTAAGGACTAGCGGCTACGAGCAGTACTTC.

The V and J genes are TRBV19 and TRBJ2-6; D gene uncertain. The closer fit of TRBJ2-7 to the DNA end suggests the J call may be wrong. The CDR3 sequence is 13 residues long. Germline CDR1 and CDR2: LNHDA and SQIVND (reference sequence). CDR3 in DNA: TGTGCCAGTAGTTTCGGACGGTTCGACGAGCAGTACTTC. Residues: CASSFGRFDEQYF.

The chain recombines TRBV7-8 with TRBJ2-4; tentatively, D is TRBD2 (5 bases). The CDR3 has 12 residues. V was shortened by 2 bases and J by 10 bases, with 9 bases between the two germline ends. Germline V gene lookup returns CDR1 SGHVS and CDR2 FQNEAQ. The CDR3: CASSLSGEIQYF. The CDR3 region has the DNA TGTGCCAGCAGCTTATCCGGGGAGATTCAGTACTTC.

This chain connects TRBV13 to TRBJ2-7, with 9 bases lining up with TRBD1. The CDR3 consists of 14 residues. Germline CDR1 and CDR2: PRHDT and FYEKMQ (reference sequence). After removal of 5 bases from V and 5 bases from J, the junction contained 7 bases not matched to a gene. CDR3 sequence (DNA): TGTGCCAGCAGCCCTCGGACAGGGGCGCACGAGCAGTACTTC. It translates to CASSPRTGAHEQYF.

The gene calls are TRBV5-6 and TRBJ1-4, with no clear D. Germline values: CDR1 SGHDT, CDR2 YYEEEE. The CDR3 contains 12 residues. V lost 0 bases and J lost 8, with 5 bases in between. The CDR3 loop is CASSLEAEKLFF. The CDR3 region has the DNA TGTGCCAGCAGCTTGGAGGCGGAAAAACTGTTTTTT.

The chain carries TRBV7-9 and TRBJ2-7, with D maybe TRBD1 (5 bases). The V gene's germline CDR1 is SEHNR and CDR2 FQNEAQ (reference sequence). Deletions cut 2 bases from V and 3 bases from J, with 8 bases between. The CDR3 sequence is 13 residues long. The CDR3 DNA reads as TGTGCCAGCAGCTTAAGACAGAACTACGAGCAGTACTTC. As protein: CASSLRQNYEQYF.

The gene calls are TRBV13 and TRBJ1-6; a possible D gene is TRBD1 (5 bases). The CDR3 length is 17 residues. Germline loops: CDR1 PRHDT, CDR2 FYEKMQ (reference sequence). Between the trimmed V and J ends, which lost 2 bases and 5 bases, there was a span of 16 bases. The CDR3 DNA reads as TGTGCCAGCAGCTTAAAGCTAGCGGGACCTAATAATTCACCCCTCCACTTT. Its protein product is CASSLKLAGPNNSPLHF. Full variable domain (missing parts from reference TRBV13 and TRBJ1-6): AAGVIQSPRHLIKEKRETATLKCYPIPRHDTVYWYQQGPGQDPQFLISFYEKMQSDKGSIPDRFSAQQFSDYHSELNMSSLELGDSALYFCASSLKLAGPNNSPLHFGNGTRLTVT.

The V and J genes are TRBV6-4 and TRBJ1-3; no clear D. The CDR3 sequence is 16 residues long. Germline V gene sequence: CDR1 MRHNA, CDR2 SNTAGT. Trimming took off 4 bases at V and 4 bases at J, with 17 bases between the two ends. The CDR3 region is CASSASSGSCGNTIYF. DNA of the CDR3: TGTGCCAGCAGTGCCTCCTCCGGGAGCTGCGGAAACACCATATATTTT.

The V and J genes are TRBV28 and TRBJ1-3, with no clear D. There are 14 residues in the CDR3. Trimming pared 3 bases from V and 4 bases from J, leaving 10 bases between. Germline V gene sequence: CDR1 MDHEN, CDR2 SYDVKM. The CDR3: CASSFLTLGNTIYF. CDR3 bases: TGTGCCAGCAGTTTCCTTACCCTCGGAAACACCATATATTTT.

The chain uses TRBV13 and TRBJ2-2; D unresolved. The length of the CDR3 is 14 residues. V was shortened by 6 bases and J by 7 bases, with 15 bases between the two germline ends. Germline V gene sequence: CDR1 PRHDT, CDR2 FYEKMQ (reference sequence). The CDR3 here is CASRTTLGSGELFF. CDR3 nucleotides: TGTGCCAGCAGAACGACTCTAGGAAGCGGGGAGCTGTTTTTT.

The gene calls are TRBV6-6 and TRBJ2-5; D is possibly TRBD2 (5 bases). V shed 2 bases and J shed 3 bases, with 7 bases lying between them. CDR1 and CDR2 from the germline V gene are MNHNY and SVGAGI (reference sequence). This CDR3 spans 13 amino acids. CDR3 in amino acids: CASSYGAEETQYF. CDR3 bases: TGTGCCAGCAGTTACGGAGCGGAAGAGACCCAGTACTTC.

The chain joins TRBV27 to TRBJ2-7; TRBD1 matches 9 bases. The germline V gene has CDR1 MNHEY and CDR2 SMNVEV (reference sequence). This CDR3 is 15 amino acids long. V lost 3 bases and J lost 3; bases outside the gene matches: 6. DNA of the CDR3: TGTGCCAGCAGTTTGACAGGGGGGAACCTCTACGAGCAGTACTTC. It yields the protein CASSLTGGNLYEQYF.

V gene TRBV13 combines with J gene TRBJ2-1, with D uncertain. Germline V gene sequence: CDR1 PRHDT, CDR2 FYEKMQ (reference sequence). This CDR3 is built from 15 residues. V lost 5 bases and J 1 base, leaving 12 bases between the germline ends. The CDR3 nucleotides are TGTGCCAGCAGCCCCTCCAGGACGTCCTACAATGAGCAGTTCTTC. Translated: CASSPSRTSYNEQFF.

This sequence joins TRBV18 and TRBJ2-1, with a weak D call TRBD2 (7 bases). Germline CDR1 reads KGHSH; CDR2 reads LQKENI. V shed 6 bases and J shed 2 bases, with 14 bases lying between them. CDR3 length: 15 amino acids. CDR3 in DNA: TGTGCCAGCTCTCTTATCGGGGGGCCCTACAATGAGCAGTTCTTC. Translating it yields CASSLIGGPYNEQFF. The full variable domain, completed using reference TRBV18 and TRBJ2-1, is NAGVMQNPRHLVRRRGQEARLRCSPMKGHSHVYWYRQLPEEGLKFMVYLQKENIIDESGMPKERFSAEFPKEGPSILRIQQVVRGDSAAYFCASSLIGGPYNEQFFGPGTRLTVL.

Note on this clone: This likely comes from a read error, as the CDR3 has no conserved phenylalanine or tryptophan at its end. No DNA is shown, since the ends of the CDR3 on it are uncertain; the CDR3 is the one TCRdb lists. The chain carries TRBV27 and TRBJ2-7; the D call of TRBD1 is as the table states it, not checked on the DNA. The CDR3 contains 12 residues when both ends are counted. Germline V gives CDR1 MNHEY, CDR2 SMNVEV (reference sequence). CDR3: CASGHTRDRGFG.

The chain joins TRBV10-2 to TRBJ2-3; D call uncertain. Germline values: CDR1 WSHSY, CDR2 SAAADI. The length of the CDR3 is 12 residues. V lost 10 bases, J lost 0 bases, and 8 bases lay in between. The CDR3: CATRISTDTQYF. CDR3 bases: TGCGCCACCCGGATAAGCACAGATACGCAGTATTTT.